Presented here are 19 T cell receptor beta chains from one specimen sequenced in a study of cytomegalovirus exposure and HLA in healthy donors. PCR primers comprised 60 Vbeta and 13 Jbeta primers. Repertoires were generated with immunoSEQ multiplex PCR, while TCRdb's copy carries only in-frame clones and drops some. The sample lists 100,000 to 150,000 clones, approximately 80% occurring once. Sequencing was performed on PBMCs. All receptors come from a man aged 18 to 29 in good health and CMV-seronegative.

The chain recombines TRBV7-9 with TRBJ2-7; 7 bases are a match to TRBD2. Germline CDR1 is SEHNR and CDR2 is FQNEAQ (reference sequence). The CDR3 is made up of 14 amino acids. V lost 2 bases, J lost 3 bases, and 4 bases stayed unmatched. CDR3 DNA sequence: TGTGCCAGCAGCTTAAGCTCTAGCGGCTACGAGCAGTACTTC. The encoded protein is CASSLSSSGYEQYF.

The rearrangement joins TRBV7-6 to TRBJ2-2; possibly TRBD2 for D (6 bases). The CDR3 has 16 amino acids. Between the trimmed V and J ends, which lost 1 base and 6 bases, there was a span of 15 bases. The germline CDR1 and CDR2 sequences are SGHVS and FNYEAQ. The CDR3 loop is CASSLVSSEGAGELFF. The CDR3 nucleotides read TGTGCCAGCAGCTTAGTTTCTAGCGAAGGGGCCGGGGAGCTGTTTTTT.

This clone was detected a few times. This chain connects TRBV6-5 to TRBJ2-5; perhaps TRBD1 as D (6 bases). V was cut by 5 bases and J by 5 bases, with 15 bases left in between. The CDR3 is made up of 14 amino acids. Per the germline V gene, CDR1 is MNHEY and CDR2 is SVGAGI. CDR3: CASSTMGARETQYF. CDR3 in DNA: TGTGCCAGCAGTACGATGGGGGCGCGGGAGACCCAGTACTTC.

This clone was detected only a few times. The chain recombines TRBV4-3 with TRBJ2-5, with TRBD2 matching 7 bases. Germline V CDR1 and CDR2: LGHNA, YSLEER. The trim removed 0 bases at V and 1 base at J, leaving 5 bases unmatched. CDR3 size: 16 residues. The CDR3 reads CASSQDPAGSQETQYF. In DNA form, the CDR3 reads TGCGCCAGCAGCCAAGATCCAGCGGGGAGCCAAGAGACCCAGTACTTC.

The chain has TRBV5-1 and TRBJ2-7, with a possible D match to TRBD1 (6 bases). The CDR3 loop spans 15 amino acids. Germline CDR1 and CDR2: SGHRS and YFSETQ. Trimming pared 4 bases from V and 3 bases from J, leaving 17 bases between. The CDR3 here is CASSAEVVRGYEQYF. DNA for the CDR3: TGCGCCAGCAGCGCGGAGGTCGTCAGGGGCTACGAGCAGTACTTC.

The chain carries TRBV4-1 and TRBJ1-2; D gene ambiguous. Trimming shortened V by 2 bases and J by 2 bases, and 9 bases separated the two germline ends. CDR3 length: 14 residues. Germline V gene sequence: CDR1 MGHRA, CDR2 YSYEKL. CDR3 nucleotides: TGCGCCAGCAGCCAATGGTACAGAAACTATGGCTACACCTTC. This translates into CASSQWYRNYGYTF.

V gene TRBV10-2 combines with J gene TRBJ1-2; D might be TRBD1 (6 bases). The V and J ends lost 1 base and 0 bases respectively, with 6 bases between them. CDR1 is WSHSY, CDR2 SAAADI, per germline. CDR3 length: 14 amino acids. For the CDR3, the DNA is TGCGCCAGCAGTGAGTGGACAGCTAACTATGGCTACACCTTC. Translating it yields CASSEWTANYGYTF.

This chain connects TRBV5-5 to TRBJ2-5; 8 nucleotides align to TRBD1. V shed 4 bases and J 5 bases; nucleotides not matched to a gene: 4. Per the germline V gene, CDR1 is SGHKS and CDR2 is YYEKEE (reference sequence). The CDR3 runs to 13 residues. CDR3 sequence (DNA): TGTGCCAGCAGCCCAGGGGGCCGGGAGACCCAGTACTTC. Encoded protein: CASSPGGRETQYF.

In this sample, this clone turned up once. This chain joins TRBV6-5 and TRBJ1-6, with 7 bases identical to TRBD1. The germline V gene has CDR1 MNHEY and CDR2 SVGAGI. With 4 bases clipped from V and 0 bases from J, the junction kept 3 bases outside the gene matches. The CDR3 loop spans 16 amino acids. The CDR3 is CASSWGTDSYNSPLHF. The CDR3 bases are TGTGCCAGCAGTTGGGGGACAGACTCCTATAATTCACCCCTCCACTTT.

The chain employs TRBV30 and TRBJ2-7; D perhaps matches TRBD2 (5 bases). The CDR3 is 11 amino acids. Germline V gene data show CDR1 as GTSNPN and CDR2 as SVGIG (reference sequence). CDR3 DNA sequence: TGTGCGGTCGGGGATTCCTACGAGCAGTACTTC. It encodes CAVGDSYEQYF.

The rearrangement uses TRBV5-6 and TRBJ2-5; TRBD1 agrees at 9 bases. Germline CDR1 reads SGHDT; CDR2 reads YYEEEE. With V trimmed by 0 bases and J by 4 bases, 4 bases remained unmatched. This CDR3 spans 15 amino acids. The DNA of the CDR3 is TGTGCCAGCAGCTTGGCCGGACAGGGGAGAGAGACCCAGTACTTC. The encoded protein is CASSLAGQGRETQYF.

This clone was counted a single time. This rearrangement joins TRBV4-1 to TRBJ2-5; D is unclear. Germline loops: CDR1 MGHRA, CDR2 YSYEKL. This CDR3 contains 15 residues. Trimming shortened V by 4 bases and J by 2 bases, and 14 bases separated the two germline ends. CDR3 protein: CASSLSPTTQETQYF. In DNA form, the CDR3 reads TGCGCCAGCAGCCTTTCGCCGACAACGCAAGAGACCCAGTACTTC.

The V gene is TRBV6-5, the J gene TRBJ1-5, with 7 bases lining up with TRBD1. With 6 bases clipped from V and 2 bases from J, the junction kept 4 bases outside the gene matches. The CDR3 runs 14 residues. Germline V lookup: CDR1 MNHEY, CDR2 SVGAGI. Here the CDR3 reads CASRGTGGNQPQHF. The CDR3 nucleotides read TGTGCCAGCAGGGGAACAGGGGGCAATCAGCCCCAGCATTTT.

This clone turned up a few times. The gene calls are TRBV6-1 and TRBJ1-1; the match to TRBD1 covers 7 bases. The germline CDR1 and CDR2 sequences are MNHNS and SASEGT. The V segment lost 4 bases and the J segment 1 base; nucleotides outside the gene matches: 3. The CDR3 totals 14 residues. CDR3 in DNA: TGTGCCAGCAGTGGTTACAGGGGGAACACTGAAGCTTTCTTT. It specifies CASSGYRGNTEAFF.

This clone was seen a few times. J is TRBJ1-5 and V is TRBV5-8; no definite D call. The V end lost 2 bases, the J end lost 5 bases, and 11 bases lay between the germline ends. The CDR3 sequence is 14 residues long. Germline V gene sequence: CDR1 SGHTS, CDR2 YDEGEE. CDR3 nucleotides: TGTGCCAGCAGCTTCGGGTCTAAAGATCAGCCCCAGCATTTT. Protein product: CASSFGSKDQPQHF.

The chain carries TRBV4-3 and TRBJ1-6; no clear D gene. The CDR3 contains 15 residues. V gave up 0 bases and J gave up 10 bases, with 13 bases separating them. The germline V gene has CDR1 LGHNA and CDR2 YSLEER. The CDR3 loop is CASSQDHQVLSPLHF. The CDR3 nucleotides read TGCGCCAGCAGCCAAGATCATCAGGTCCTATCACCCCTCCACTTT.

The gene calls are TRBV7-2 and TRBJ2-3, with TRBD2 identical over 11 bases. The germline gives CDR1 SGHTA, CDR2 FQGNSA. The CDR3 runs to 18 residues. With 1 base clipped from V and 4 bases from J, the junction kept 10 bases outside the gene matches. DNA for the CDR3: TGTGCCAGCAGCTTAGGGCTAGCGGGGGGCCAAAAAGCAGATACGCAGTATTTT. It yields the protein CASSLGLAGGQKADTQYF.

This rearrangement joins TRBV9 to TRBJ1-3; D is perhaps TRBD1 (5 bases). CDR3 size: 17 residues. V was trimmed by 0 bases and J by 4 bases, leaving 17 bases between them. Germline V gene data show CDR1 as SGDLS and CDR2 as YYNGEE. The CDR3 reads CASSVDGALALGNTIYF. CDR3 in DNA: TGTGCCAGCAGCGTAGATGGGGCACTGGCTCTCGGAAACACCATATATTTT.

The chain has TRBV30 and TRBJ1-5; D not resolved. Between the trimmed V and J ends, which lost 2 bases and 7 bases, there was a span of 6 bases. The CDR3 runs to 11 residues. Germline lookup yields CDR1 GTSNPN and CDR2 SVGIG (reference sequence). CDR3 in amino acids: CAWSTGQPQHF. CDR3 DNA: TGTGCCTGGAGTACGGGACAGCCCCAGCATTTT.